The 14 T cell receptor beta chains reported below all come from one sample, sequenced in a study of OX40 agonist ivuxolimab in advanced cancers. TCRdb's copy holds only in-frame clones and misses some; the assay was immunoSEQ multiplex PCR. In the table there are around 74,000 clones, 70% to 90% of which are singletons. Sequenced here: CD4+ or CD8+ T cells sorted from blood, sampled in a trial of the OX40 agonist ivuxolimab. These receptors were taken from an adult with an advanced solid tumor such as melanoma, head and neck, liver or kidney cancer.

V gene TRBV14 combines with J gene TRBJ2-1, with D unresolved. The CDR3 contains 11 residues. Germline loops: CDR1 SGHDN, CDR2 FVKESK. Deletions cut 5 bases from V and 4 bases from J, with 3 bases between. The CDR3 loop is CASSGYNEQFF. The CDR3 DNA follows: TGTGCCAGCAGCGGGTACAATGAGCAGTTCTTC. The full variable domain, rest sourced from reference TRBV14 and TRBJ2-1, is EAGVTQFPSHSVIEKGQTVTLRCDPISGHDNLYWYRRVMGKEIKFLLHFVKESKQDESGMPNNRFLAERTGGTYSTLKVQPAELEDSGVYFCASSGYNEQFFGPGTRLTVL.

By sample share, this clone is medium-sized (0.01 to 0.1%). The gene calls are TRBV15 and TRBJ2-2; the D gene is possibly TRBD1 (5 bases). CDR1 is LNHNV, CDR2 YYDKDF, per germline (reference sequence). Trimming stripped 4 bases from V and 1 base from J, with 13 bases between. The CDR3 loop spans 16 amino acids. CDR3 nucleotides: TGTGCCACCAGCAACTTAAGGCAGGGGAACACCGGGGAGCTGTTTTTT. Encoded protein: CATSNLRQGNTGELFF.

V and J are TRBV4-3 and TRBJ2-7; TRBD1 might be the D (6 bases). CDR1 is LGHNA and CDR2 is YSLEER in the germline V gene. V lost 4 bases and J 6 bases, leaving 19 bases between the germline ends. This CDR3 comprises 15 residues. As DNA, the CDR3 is TGCGCCAGCAGCCCCCGGGCAGGGGTACAGGGCGAGCAGTACTTC. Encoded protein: CASSPRAGVQGEQYF.

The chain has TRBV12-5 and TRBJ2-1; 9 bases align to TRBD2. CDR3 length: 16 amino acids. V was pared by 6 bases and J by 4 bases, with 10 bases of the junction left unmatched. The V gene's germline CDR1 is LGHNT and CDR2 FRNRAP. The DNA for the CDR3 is TGTGCTAGTGGAAACCCCGGACTAGCGCGTTACAATGAGCAGTTCTTC. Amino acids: CASGNPGLARYNEQFF. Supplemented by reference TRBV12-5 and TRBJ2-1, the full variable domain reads DARVTQTPRHKVTEMGQEVTMRCQPILGHNTVFWYRQTMMQGLELLAYFRNRAPLDDSGMPKDRFSAEMPDATLATLKIQPSEPRDSAVYFCASGNPGLARYNEQFFGPGTRLTVL.

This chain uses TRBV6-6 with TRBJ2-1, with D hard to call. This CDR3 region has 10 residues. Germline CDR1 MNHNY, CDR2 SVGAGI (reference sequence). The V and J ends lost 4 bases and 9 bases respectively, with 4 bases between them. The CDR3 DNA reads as TGTGCCAGCAGTTTGGGTGAGCAGTTCTTC. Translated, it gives CASSLGEQFF.

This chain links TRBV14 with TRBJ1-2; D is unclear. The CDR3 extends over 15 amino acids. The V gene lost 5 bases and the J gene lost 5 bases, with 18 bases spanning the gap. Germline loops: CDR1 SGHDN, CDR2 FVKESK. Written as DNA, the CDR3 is TGTGCCAGCAGCTCCGGAACTTCCGGCAGGTATGGCTACACCTTC. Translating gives CASSSGTSGRYGYTF.

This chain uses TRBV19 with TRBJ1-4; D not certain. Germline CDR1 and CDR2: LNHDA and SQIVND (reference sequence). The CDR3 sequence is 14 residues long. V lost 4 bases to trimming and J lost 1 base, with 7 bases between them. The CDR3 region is CASSTGVTNEKLFF. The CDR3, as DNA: TGTGCCAGTAGTACAGGAGTAACTAATGAAAAACTGTTTTTT.

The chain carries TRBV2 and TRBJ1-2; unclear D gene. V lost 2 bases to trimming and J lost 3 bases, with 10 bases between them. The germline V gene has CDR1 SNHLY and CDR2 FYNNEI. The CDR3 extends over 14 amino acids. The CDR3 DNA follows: TGTGCCAGCAGTGAAACCGGCGGGGACTATGGCTACACCTTC. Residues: CASSETGGDYGYTF.

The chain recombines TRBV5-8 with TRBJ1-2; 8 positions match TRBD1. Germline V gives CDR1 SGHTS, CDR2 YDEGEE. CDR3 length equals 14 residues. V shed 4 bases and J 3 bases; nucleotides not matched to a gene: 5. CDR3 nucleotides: TGTGCCAGCAGCCCTCTGACAGGGGACTATGGCTACACCTTC. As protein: CASSPLTGDYGYTF.

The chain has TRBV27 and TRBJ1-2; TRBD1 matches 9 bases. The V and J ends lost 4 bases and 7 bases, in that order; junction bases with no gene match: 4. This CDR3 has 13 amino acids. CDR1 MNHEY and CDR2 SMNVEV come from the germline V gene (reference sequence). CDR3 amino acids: CASSSQGAGGYTF. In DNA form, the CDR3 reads TGTGCCAGCAGTTCACAGGGGGCGGGTGGCTACACCTTC.

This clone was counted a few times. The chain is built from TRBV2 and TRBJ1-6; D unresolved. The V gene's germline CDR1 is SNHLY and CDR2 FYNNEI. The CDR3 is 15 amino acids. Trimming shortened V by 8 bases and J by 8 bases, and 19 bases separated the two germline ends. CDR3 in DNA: TGTGCCAGCCGACTGGGAGGGCTTGGGGATTCACCCCTCCACTTT. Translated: CASRLGGLGDSPLHF.

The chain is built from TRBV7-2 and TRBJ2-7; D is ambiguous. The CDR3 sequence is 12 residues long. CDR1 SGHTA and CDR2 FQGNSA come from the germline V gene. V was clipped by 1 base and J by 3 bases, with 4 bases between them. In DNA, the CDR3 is TGTGCCAGCAGCTTAGTCGGCTACGAGCAGTACTTC. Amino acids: CASSLVGYEQYF.

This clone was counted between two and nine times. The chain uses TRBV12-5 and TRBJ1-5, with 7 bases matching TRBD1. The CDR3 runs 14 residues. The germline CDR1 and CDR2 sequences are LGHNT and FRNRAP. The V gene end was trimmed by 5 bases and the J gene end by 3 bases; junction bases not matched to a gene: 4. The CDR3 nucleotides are TGTGCTAGTGGTATAGGGACAGTCAATCAGCCCCAGCATTTT. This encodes CASGIGTVNQPQHF.

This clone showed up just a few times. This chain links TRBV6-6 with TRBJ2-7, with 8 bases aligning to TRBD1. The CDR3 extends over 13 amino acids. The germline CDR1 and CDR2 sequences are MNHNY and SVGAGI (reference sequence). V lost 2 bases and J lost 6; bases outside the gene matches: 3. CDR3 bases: TGTGCCAGCAGTTACGGACAGGGAAGCGAGCAGTACTTC. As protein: CASSYGQGSEQYF.